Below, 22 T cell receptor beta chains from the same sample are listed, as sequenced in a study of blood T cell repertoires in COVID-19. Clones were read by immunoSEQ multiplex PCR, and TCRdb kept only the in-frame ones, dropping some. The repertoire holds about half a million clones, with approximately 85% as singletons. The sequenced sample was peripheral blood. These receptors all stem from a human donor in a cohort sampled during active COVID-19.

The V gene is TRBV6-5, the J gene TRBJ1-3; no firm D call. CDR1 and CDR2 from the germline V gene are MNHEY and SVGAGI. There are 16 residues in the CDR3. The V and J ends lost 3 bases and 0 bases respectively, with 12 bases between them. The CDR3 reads CASSYSYVVSGNTIYF. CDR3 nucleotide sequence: TGTGCCAGCAGTTATTCCTATGTAGTCTCTGGAAACACCATATATTTT.

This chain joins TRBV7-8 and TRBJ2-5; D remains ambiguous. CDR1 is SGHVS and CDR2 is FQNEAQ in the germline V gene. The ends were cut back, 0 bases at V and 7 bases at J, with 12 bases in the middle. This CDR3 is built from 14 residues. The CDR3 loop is CASSLAGSYGTQYF. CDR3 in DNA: TGTGCCAGCAGCTTAGCCGGGTCCTATGGGACCCAGTACTTC. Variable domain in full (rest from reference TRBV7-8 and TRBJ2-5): GAGVSQSPRYKVAKRGQDVALRCDPISGHVSLFWYQQALGQGPEFLTYFQNEAQLDKSGLPSDRFFAERPEGSVSTLKIQRTQQEDSAVYLCASSLAGSYGTQYFGPGTRLLVL.

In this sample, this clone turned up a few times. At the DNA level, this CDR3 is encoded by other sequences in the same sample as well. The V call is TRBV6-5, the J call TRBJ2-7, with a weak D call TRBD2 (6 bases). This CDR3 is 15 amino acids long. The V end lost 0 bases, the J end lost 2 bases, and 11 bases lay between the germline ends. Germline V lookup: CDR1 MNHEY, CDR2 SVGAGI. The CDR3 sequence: CASSYSGGMAYEQYF. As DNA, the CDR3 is TGTGCCAGCAGTTACTCGGGGGGAATGGCCTACGAGCAGTACTTC.

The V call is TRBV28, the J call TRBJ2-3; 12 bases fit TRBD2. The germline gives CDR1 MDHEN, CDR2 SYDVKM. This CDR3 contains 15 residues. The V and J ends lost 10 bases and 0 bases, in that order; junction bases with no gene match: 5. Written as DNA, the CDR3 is TGTGCCACGCGGACTAGCGGGATCAGCACAGATACGCAGTATTTT. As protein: CATRTSGISTDTQYF.

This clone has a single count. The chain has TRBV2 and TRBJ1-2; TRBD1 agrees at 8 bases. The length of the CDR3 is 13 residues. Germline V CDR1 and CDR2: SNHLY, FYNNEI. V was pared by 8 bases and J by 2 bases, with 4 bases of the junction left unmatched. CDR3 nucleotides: TGTGCCAGCGCAAGACAGGGGAACTATGGCTACACCTTC. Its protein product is CASARQGNYGYTF.

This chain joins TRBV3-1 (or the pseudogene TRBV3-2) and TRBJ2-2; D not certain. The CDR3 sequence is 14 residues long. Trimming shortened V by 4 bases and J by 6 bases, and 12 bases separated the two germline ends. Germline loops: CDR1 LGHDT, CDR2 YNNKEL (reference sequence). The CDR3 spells CASSPLRLPGELFF. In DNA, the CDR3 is TGTGCCAGCAGCCCTCTACGTTTGCCCGGGGAGCTGTTTTTT.

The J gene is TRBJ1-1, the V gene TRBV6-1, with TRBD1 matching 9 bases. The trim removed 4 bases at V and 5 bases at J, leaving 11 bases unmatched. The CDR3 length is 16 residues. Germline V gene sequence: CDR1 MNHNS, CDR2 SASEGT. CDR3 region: CASSGTAGTGRTEAFF. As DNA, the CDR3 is TGTGCCAGCAGTGGGACAGCCGGGACAGGGAGGACTGAAGCTTTCTTT.

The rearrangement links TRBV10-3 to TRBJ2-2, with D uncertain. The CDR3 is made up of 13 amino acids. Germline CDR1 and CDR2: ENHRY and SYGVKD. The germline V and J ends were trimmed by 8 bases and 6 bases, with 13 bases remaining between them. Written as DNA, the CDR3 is TGTGCCATCGCCTCCTTACAATCCGGGGAGCTGTTTTTT. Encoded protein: CAIASLQSGELFF.

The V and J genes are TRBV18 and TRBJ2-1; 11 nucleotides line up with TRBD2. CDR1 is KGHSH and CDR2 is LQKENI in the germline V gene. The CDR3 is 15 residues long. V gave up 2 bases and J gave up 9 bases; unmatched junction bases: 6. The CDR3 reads CASSPALAGGIEQFF. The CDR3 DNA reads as TGTGCCAGCTCACCAGCCCTAGCGGGAGGCATTGAGCAGTTCTTC.

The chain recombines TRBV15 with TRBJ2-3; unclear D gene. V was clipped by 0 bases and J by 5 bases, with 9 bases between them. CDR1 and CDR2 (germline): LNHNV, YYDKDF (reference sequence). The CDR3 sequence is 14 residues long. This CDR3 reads CATSRESGVDTQYF. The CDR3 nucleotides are TGTGCCACCAGCAGAGAGTCGGGTGTAGATACGCAGTATTTT.

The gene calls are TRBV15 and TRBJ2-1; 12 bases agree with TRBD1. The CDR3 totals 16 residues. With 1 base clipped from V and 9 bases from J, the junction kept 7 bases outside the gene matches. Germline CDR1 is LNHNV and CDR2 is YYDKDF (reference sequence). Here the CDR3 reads CATSRGLGTGGSEQFF. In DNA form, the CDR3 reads TGTGCCACCAGCAGAGGTTTGGGGACAGGGGGCAGTGAGCAGTTCTTC.

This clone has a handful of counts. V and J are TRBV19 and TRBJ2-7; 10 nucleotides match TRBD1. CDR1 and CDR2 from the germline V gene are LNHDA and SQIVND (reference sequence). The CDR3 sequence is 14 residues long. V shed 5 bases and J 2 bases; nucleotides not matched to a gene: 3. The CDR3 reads CASSAGTGAYEQYF. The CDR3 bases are TGTGCCAGTAGTGCCGGGACAGGGGCCTACGAGCAGTACTTC.

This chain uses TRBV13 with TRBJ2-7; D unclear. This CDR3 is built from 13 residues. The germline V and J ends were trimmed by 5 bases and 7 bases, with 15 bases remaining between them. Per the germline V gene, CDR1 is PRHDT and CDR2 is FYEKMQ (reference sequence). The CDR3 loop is CASSPESTREQYF. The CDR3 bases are TGTGCCAGCAGCCCGGAGAGCACACGGGAGCAGTACTTC.

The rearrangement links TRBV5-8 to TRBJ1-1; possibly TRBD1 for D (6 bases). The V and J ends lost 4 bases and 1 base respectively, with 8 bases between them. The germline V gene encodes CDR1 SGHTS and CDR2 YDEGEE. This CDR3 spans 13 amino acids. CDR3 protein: CASSKGQNTEAFF. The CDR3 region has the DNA TGTGCCAGCAGCAAGGGACAGAACACTGAAGCTTTCTTT.

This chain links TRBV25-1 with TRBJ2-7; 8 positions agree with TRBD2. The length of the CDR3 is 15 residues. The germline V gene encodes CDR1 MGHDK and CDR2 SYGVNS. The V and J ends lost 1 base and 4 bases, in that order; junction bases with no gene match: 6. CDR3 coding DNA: TGTGCCAGCAGTGAATCGATACTAGCGGATTACGAGCAGTACTTC. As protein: CASSESILADYEQYF.

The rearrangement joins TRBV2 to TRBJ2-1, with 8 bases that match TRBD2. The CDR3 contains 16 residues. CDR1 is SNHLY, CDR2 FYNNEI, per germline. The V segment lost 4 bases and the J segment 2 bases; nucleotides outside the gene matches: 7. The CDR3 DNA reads TGTGCCAGCAGTGGGCTGCGGACTAGCCCCTACAATGAGCAGTTCTTC. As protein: CASSGLRTSPYNEQFF.

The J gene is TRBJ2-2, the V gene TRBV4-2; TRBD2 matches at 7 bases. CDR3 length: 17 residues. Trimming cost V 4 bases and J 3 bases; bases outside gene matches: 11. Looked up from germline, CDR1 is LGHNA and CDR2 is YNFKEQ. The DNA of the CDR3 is TGTGCCAGCAGCCCCCTTATTCTGGCGGGAGACACCGGGGAGCTGTTTTTT. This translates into CASSPLILAGDTGELFF.

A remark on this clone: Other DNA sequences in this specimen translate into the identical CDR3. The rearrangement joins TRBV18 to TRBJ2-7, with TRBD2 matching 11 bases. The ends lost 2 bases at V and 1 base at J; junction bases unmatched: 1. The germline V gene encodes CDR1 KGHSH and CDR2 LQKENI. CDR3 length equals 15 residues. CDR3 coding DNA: TGTGCCAGCTCACCAGGACTAGCGGGTTCCTACGAGCAGTACTTC. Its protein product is CASSPGLAGSYEQYF.

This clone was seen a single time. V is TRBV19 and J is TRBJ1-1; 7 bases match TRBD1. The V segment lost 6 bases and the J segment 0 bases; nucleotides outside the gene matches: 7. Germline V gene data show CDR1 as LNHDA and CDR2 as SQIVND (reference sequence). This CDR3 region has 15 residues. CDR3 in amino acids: CASSRTGAMNTEAFF. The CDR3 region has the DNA TGTGCCAGTAGCCGTACAGGGGCCATGAACACTGAAGCTTTCTTT.

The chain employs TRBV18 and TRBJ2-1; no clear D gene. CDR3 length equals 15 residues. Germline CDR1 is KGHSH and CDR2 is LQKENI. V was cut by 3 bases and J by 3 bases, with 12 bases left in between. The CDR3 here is CASSPPQRLYNEQFF. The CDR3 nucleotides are TGTGCCAGCTCACCCCCGCAGCGCCTCTACAATGAGCAGTTCTTC.

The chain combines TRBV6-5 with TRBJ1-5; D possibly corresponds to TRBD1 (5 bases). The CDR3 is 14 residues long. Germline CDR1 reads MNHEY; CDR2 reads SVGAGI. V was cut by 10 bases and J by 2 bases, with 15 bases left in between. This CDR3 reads CANTTRDGNQPQHF. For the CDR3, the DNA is TGTGCCAATACAACCAGGGATGGCAATCAGCCCCAGCATTTT.

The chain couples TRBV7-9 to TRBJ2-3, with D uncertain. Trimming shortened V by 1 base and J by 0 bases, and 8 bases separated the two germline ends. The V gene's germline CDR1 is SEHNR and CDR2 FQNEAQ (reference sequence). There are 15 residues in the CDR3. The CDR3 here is CASSLDGPSTDTQYF. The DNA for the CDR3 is TGTGCCAGCAGCTTAGATGGCCCTAGCACAGATACGCAGTATTTT.